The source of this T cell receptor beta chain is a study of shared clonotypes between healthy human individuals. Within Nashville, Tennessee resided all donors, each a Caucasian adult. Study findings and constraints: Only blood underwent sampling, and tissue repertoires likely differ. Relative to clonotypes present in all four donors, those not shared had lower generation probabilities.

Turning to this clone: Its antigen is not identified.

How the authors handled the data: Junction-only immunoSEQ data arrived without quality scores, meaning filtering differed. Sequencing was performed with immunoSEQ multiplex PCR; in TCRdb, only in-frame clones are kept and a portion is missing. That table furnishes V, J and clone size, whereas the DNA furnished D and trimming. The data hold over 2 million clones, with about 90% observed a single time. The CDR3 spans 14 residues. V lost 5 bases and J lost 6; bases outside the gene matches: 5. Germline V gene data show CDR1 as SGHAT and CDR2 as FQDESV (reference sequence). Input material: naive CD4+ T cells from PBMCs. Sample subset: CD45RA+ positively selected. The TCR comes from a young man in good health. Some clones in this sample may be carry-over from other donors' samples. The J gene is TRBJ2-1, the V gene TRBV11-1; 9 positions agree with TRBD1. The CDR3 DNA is TGTGCCAGCAGCGCCCGGGACAGGGCCAATGAGCAGTTCTTC. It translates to CASSARDRANEQFF.